The present TCR beta chain was sequenced within a study of CD8+CD57+ T cells in acquired aplastic anemia. CDR3 length: 15 residues. Looked up from germline, CDR1 is SNHLY and CDR2 is FYNNEI. By flow cytometry, patients selected for sequencing had shown an expansion of CD8+CD57+ cells. Both TCR beta VDJ combination and CDR3 sequence profiling were carried out. Genomic DNA was the template for this profiling. TCRdb processed the reads anew with MiXCR; each CDR3 protein has one entry. The sample shows fewer than 300,000 distinct CDR3 sequences, approximately 82% of them seen only once. With regard to this clonotype: The junction shows a germline mismatch at one end, possibly a read error.

The genes are TRBV2 and TRBJ1-1; 7 bases align to TRBD1. Sequenced sample: sorted CD4+, CD8+, or CD8+CD57+ T cells (not recorded which) from PBMCs. The source of this sequence is a human donor with aplastic anemia. The CDR3 loop is CASGDAGGGTDDVCF. The CDR3 nucleotides are TGTGCCAGCGGCGACGCAGGCGGAGGGACAGATGATGTTTGCTTT.